This entry is about one T cell receptor (beta chain). What it binds is unknown. This specimen belongs to a study of beta chain features in type 1 diabetes. Study overall: Across the samples, 90 million to 120 million sorted cells were examined in total.

Sequencing targeted expressed TCRB transcripts, as all isolated RNA had been reverse transcribed. Some clones are missing from TCRdb's copy, which holds only in-frame ones; the method was immunoSEQ multiplex PCR. The table has fewer than 30,000 clones, roughly 66% seen once; the top ten hold roughly 4.2%. Findings and limits, study-wide: Shortening of TCRB CDR3s, moderate but significant, appeared in all four CD4+ subsets of Type 1 diabetes patients.

The receptor's source is a man between 18 and 35 years old with type 1 diabetes. The material sequenced was Tregs from blood.

The CDR3 DNA follows: TGCGCCAGCAGCGCGCGGACAGGGCTCGAGTCCTATGGCTACACCTTC. Amino acids: CASSARTGLESYGYTF. The rearrangement uses TRBV5-1 and TRBJ1-2, with TRBD1 matching over 8 bases. Germline V gene lookup returns CDR1 SGHRS and CDR2 YFSETQ. J was trimmed by 4 bases and V by 4 bases; bases with no gene match: 12. This CDR3 contains 16 residues.